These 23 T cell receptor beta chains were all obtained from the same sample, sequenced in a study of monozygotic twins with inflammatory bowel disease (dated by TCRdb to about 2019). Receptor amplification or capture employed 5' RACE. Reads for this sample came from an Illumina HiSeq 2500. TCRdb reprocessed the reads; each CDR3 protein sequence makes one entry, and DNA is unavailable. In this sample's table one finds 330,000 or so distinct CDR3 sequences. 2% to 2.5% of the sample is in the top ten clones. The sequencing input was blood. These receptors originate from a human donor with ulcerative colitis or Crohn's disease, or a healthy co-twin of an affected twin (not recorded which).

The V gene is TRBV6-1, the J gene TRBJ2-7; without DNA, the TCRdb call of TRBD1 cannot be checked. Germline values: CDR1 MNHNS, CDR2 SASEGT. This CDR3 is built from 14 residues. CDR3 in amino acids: CATRKGVLPYEQYF.

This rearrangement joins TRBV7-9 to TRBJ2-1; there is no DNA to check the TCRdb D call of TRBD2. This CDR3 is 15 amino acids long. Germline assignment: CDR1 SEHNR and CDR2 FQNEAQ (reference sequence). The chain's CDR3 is CASSLAGRGGDEQFF.

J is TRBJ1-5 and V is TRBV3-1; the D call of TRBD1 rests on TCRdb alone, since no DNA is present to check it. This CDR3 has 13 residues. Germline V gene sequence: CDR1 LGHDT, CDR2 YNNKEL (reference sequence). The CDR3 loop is CASSWGGNQPQHF.

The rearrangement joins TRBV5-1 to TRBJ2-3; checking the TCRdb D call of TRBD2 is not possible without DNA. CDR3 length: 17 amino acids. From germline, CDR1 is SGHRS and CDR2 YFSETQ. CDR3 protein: CASSLARLAIEGNTQYF.

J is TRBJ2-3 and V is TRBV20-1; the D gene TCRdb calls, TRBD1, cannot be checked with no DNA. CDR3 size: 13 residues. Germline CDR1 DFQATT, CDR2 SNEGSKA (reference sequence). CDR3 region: CSARPSTGDTQYF.

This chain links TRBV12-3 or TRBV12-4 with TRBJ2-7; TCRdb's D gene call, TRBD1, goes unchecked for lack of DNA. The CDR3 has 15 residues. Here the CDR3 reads CASSLRPPAWNEQYF.

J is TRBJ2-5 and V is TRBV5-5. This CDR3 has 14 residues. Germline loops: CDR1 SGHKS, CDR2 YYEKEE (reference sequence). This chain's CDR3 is CASSVTAVQETQYF.

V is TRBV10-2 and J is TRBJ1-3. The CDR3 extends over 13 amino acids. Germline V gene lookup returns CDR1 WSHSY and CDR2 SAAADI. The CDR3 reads CASSERVGNTIYF.

The CDR3 reads CASSSWTGWGEKLFF. The chain uses TRBV5-5 and TRBJ1-4; lacking DNA, the TRBD1 call made by TCRdb goes unchecked. The CDR3 spans 15 residues. The germline gives CDR1 SGHKS, CDR2 YYEKEE (reference sequence).

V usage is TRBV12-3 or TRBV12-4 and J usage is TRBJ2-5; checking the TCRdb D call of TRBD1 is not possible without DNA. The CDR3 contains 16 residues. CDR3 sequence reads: CASSPGSGGYQETQYF.

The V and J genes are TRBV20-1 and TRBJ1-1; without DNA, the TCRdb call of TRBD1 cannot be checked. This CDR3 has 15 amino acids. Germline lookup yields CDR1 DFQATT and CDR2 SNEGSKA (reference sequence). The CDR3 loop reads CSAKGQGAMNTEAFF.

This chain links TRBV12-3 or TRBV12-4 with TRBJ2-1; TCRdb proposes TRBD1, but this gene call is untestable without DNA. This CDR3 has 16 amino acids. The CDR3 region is CASSNPGGGLYNEQFF.

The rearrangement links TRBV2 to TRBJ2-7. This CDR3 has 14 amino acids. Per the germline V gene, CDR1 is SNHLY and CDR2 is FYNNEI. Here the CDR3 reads CASSEGLRSYEQYF. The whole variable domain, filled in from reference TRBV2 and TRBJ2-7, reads EPEVTQTPSHQVTQMGQEVILRCVPISNHLYFYWYRQILGQKVEFLVSFYNNEISEKSEIFDDQFSVERPDGSNFTLKIRSTKLEDSAMYFCASSEGLRSYEQYFGPGTRLTVT.

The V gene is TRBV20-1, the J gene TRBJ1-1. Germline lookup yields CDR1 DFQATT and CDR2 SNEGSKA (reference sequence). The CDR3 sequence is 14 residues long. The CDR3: CSASRPTLNTEAFF.

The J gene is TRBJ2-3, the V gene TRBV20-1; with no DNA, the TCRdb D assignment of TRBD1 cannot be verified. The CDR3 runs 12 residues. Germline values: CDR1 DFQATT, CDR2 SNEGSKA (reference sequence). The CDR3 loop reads CSARSGVDTQYF.

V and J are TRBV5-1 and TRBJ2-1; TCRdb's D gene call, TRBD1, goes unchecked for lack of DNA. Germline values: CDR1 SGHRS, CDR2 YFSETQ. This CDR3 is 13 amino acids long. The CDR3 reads CASRSTGDDEQFF.

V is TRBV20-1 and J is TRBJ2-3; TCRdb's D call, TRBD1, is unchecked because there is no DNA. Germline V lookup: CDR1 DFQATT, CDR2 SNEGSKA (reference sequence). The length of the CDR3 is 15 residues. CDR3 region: CSAREGGGPGGTQYF.

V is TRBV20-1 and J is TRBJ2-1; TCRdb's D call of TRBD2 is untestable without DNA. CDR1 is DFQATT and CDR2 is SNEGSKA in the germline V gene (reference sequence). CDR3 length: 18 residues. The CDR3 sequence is CSASLVGGTSGNWDKQFF.

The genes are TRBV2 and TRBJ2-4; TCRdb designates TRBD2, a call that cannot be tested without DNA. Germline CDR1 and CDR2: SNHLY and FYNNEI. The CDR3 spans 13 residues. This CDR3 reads CASSEVGGEIQYF.

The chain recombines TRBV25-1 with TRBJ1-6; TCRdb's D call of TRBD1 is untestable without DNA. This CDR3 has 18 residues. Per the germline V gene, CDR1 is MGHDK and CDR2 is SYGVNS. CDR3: CASSEGPPHRGQGSPLHF.

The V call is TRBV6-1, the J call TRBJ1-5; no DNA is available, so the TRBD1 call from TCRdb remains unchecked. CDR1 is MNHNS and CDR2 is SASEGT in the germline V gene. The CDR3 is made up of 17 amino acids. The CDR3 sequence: CASRLRQGLGVDQPQHF.

The CDR3 sequence is CASSGGLAFWETQYF. The rearrangement joins TRBV5-5 to TRBJ2-5; the TCRdb call, TRBD2, lacks DNA for checking. The CDR3 runs 15 residues. The germline CDR1 and CDR2 sequences are SGHKS and YYEKEE (reference sequence).

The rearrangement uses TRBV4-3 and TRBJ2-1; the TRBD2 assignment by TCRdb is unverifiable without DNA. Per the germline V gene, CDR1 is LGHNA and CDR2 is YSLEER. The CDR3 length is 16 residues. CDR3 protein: CASSQRTSRAYNEQFF.